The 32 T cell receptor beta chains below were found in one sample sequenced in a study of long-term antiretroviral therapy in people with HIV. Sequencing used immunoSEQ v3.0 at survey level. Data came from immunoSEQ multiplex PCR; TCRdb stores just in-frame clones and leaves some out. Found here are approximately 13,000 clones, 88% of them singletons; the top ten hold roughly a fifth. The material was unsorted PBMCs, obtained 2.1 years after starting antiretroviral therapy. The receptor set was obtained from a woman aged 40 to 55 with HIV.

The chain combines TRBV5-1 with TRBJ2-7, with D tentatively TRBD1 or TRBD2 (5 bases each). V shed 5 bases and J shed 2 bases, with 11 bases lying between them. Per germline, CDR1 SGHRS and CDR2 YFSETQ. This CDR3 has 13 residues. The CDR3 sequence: CASRPQGAYEQYF. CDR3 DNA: TGCGCCAGCAGACCCCAGGGAGCCTACGAGCAGTACTTC.

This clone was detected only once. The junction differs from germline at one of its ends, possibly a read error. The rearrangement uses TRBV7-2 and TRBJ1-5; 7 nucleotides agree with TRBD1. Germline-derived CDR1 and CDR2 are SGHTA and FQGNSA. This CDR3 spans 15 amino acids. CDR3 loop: CASSLAGQPNQPQHF. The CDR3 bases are TGTGCCAGCAGCCTAGCGGGACAGCCGAATCAGCCCCAGCATTTT.

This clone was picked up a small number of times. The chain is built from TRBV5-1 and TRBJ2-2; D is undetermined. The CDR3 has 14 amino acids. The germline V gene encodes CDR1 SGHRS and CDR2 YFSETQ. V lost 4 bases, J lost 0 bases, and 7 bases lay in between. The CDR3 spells CASSNPTNTGELFF. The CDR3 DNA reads TGCGCCAGCAGCAATCCCACGAACACCGGGGAGCTGTTTTTT. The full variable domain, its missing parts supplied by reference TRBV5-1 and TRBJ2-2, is KAGVTQTPRYLIKTRGQQVTLSCSPISGHRSVSWYQQTPGQGLQFLFEYFSETQRNKGNFPGRFSGRQFSNSRSEMNVSTLELGDSALYLCASSNPTNTGELFFGEGSRLTVL.

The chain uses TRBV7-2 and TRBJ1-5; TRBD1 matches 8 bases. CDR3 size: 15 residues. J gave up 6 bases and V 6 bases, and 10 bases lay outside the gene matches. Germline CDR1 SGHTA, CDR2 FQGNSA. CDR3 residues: CASSPQGARGQPQHF. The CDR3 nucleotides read TGTGCCAGCAGTCCCCAGGGGGCCAGGGGTCAGCCCCAGCATTTT. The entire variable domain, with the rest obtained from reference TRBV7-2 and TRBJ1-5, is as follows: GAGVSQSPSNKVTEKGKDVELRCDPISGHTALYWYRQSLGQGLEFLIYFQGNSAPDKSGLPSDRFSAERTGGSVSTLTIQRTQQEDSAVYLCASSPQGARGQPQHFGDGTRLSIL.

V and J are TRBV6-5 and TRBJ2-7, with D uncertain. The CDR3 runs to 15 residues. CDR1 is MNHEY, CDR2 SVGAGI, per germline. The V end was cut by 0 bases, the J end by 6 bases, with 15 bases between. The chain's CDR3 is CASSYSFLQPLEQYF. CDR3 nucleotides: TGTGCCAGCAGTTACTCGTTCCTCCAACCTCTCGAGCAGTACTTC.

Here the CDR3 reads CAWTNQGNEQYF. The CDR3 DNA is TGTGCCTGGACCAACCAGGGAAACGAGCAGTACTTC. This sequence joins TRBV30 and TRBJ2-7; TRBD1 might be the D (5 bases). The germline V gene encodes CDR1 GTSNPN and CDR2 SVGIG (reference sequence). V dropped 4 bases and J dropped 5 bases, with 12 bases sitting between them. The CDR3 totals 12 residues.

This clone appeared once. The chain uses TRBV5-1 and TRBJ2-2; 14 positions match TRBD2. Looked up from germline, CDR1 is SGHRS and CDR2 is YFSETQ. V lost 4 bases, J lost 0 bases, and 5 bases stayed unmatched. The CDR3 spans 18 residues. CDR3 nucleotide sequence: TGCGCCAGCAGCCGCCGGACTAGCGGGGGGACGAACACCGGGGAGCTGTTTTTT. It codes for CASSRRTSGGTNTGELFF.

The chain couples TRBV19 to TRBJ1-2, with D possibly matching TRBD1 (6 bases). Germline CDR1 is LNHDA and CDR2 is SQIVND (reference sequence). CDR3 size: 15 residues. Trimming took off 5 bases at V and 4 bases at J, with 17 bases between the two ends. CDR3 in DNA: TGTGCCAGTAGTCCCCGGGCACAGGGTACCTATGGCTACACCTTC. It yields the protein CASSPRAQGTYGYTF.

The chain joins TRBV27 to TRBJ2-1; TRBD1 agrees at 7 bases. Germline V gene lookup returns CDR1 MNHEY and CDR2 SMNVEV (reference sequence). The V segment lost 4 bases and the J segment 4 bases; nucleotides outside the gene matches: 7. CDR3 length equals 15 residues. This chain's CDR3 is CASSSNRGQYNEQFF. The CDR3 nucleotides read TGTGCCAGCAGTTCCAACAGGGGACAGTACAATGAGCAGTTCTTC.

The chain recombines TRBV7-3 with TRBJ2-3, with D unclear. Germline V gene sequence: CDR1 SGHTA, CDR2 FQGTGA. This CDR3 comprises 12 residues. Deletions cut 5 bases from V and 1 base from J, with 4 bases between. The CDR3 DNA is TGTGCCAGCAGCCTGGGCACAGATACGCAGTATTTT. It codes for CASSLGTDTQYF.

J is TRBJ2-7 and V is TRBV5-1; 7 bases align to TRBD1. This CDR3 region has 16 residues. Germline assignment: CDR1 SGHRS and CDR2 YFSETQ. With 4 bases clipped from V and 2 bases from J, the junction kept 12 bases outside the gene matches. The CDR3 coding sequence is TGCGCCAGCAGCGATGGAAAAGGGACAGCGACCTACGAGCAGTACTTC. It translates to CASSDGKGTATYEQYF.

The CDR3 sequence: CAWSSRGNTEAFF. For the CDR3, the DNA is TGTGCCTGGTCGTCCAGGGGGAACACTGAAGCTTTCTTT. The chain carries TRBV30 and TRBJ1-1, with D possibly TRBD1 on 6 matching bases. The ends were cut back, 5 bases at V and 1 base at J, with 11 bases in the middle. CDR1 GTSNPN and CDR2 SVGIG come from the germline V gene (reference sequence). The CDR3 consists of 13 residues.

The CDR3 DNA follows: TGTGCCAGCAGTGAATACGGTTCTGGGGCCAACGTCCTGACTTTC. This encodes CASSEYGSGANVLTF. V is TRBV25-1 and J is TRBJ2-6, with D unresolved. Trimming removed 0 bases from V and 1 base from J, with 4 bases in between. This CDR3 region has 15 residues. Germline lookup yields CDR1 MGHDK and CDR2 SYGVNS.

CDR3 bases: TGTGCCAGCAGTGAAGCGGGACAGTTTAACACTGAAGCTTTCTTT. It specifies CASSEAGQFNTEAFF. V is TRBV6-1 and J is TRBJ1-1, with 7 bases aligning to TRBD1. CDR1 is MNHNS, CDR2 SASEGT, per germline. The CDR3 is made up of 15 amino acids. J was trimmed by 2 bases and V by 0 bases; bases with no gene match: 3.

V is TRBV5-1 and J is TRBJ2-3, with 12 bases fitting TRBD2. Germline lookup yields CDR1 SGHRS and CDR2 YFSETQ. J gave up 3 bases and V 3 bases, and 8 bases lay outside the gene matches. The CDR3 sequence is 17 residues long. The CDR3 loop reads CASSSAVTSGGTDTQYF. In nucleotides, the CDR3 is TGCGCCAGCAGCTCAGCAGTGACTAGCGGGGGTACAGATACGCAGTATTTT.

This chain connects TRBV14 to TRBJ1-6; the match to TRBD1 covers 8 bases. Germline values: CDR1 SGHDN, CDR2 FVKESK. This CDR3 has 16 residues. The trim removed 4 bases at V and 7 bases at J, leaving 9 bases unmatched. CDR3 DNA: TGTGCCAGCAGCCGGAACTCCGGGACAGGAAATTCACCCCTCCACTTT. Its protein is CASSRNSGTGNSPLHF.

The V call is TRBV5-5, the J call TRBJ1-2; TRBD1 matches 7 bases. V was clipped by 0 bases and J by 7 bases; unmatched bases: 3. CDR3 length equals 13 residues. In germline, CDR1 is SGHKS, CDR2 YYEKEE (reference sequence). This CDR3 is CASSLETGFGYTF. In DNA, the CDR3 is TGTGCCAGCAGCTTGGAGACAGGGTTTGGCTACACCTTC.

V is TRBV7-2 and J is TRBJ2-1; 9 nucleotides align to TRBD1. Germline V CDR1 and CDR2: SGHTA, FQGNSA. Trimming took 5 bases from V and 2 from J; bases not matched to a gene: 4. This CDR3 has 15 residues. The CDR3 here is CASSLGQGAYNEQFF. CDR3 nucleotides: TGTGCCAGCAGCCTGGGACAGGGTGCCTACAATGAGCAGTTCTTC.

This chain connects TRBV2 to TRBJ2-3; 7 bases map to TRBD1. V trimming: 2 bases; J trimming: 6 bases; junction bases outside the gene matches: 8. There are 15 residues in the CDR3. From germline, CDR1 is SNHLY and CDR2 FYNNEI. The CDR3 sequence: CASSEWRQGTDTQYF. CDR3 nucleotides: TGTGCCAGCAGTGAATGGCGACAGGGAACGGATACGCAGTATTTT.

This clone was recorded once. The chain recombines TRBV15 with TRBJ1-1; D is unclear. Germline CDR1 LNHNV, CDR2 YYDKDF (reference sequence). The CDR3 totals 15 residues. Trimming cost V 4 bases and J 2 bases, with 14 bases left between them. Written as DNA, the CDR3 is TGTGCCACCAGCAAAGGACCGGGCCCAAACACTGAAGCTTTCTTT. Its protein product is CATSKGPGPNTEAFF.

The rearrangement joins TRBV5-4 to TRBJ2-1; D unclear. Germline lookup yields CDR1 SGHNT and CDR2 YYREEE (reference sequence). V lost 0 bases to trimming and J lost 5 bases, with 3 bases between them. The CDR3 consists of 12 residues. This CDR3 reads CASSLGNNEQFF. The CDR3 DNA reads TGTGCCAGCAGCTTGGGAAACAATGAGCAGTTCTTC.

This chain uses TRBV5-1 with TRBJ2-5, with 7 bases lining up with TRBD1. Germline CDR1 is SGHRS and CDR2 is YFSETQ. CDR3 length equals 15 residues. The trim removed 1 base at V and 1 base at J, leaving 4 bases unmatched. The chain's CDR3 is CASSLRDRTQETQYF. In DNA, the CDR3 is TGCGCCAGCAGCTTGAGGGACAGAACCCAAGAGACCCAGTACTTC.

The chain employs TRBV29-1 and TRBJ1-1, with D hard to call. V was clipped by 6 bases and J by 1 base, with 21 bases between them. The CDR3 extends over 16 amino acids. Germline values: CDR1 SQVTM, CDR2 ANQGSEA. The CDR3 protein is CSVSPIEGWPNTEAFF. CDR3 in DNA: TGCAGCGTATCCCCAATCGAAGGGTGGCCGAACACTGAAGCTTTCTTT.

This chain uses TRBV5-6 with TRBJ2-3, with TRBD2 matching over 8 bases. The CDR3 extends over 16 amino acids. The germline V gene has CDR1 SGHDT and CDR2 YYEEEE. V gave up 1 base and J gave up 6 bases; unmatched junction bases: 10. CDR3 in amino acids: CASSLRGPTGGDTQYF. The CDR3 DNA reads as TGTGCCAGCAGCTTGCGTGGACCCACGGGAGGGGATACGCAGTATTTT. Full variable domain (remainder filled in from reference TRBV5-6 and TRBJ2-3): DAGVTQSPTHLIKTRGQQVTLRCSPKSGHDTVSWYQQALGQGPQFIFQYYEEEERQRGNFPDRFSGHQFPNYSSELNVNALLLGDSALYLCASSLRGPTGGDTQYFGPGTRLTVL.

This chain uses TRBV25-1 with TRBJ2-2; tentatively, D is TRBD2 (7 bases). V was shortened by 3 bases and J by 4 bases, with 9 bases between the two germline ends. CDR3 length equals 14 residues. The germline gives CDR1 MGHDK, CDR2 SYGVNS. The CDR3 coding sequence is TGTGCCAGCAGTGAGAGGGGGGGCACCGGGGAGCTGTTTTTT. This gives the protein CASSERGGTGELFF.

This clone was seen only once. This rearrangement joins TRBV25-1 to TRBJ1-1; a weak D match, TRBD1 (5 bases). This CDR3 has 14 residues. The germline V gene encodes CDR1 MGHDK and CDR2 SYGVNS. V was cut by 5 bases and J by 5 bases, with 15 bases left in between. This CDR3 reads CASSPGTAVTEAFF. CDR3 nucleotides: TGTGCCAGCAGTCCGGGGACGGCCGTTACTGAAGCTTTCTTT.

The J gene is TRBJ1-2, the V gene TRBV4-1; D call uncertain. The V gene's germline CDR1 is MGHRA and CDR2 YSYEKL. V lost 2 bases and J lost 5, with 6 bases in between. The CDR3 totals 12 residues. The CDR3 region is CASSQTGYGYTF. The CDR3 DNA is TGCGCCAGCAGCCAAACGGGGTATGGCTACACCTTC.

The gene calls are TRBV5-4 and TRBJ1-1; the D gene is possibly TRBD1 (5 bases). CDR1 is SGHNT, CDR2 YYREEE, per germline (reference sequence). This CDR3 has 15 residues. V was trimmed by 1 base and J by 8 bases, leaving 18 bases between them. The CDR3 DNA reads TGTGCCAGCAGCTTGAAGGGACCCCCGGTACCCGAAGCTTTCTTT. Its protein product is CASSLKGPPVPEAFF.

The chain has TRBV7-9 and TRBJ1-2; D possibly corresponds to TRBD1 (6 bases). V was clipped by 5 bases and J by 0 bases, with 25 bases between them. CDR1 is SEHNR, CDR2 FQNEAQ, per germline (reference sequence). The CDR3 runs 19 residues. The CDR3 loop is CASSASYAGRGDSNYGYTF. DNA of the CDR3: TGTGCCAGCAGCGCCTCCTACGCAGGGAGGGGGGATTCTAACTATGGCTACACCTTC.

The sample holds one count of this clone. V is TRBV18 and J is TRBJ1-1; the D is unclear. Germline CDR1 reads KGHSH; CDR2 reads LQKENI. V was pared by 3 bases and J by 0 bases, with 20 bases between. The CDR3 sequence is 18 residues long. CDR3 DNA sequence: TGTGCCAGCTCACCTTCGGATCCCTCCTGGGCCATGAACACTGAAGCTTTCTTT. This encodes CASSPSDPSWAMNTEAFF.

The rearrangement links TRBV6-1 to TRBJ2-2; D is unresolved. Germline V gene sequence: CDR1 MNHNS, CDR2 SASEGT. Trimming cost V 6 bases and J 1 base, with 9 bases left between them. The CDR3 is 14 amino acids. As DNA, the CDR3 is TGTGCCAGCAGAGTCCCAGGGAACACCGGGGAGCTGTTTTTT. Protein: CASRVPGNTGELFF.

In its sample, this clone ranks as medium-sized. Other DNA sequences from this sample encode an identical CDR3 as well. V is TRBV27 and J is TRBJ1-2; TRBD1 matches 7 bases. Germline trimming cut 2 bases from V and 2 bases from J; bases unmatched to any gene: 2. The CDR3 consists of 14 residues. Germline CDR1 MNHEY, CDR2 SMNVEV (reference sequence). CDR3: CASSLQGGNYGYTF. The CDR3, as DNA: TGTGCCAGCAGTTTACAGGGGGGGAACTATGGCTACACCTTC.